This TCR beta chain was sequenced for a study of blood T cells in healthy people across ages (dated by TCRdb to between 2014 and 2016). For context, the study as a whole: Template switching captured roughly one uniquely barcoded TCR beta cDNA molecule per two T cells in model experiments. The study measured age-related changes in TCR beta repertoire diversity using deep sequencing normalized with unique cDNA molecular identifiers. Donors were grouped into four age groups: young (average roughly 15 years), middle-aged (around 39), aged (about 59) and long-lived (approximately 81). To avoid experimental bias, donors of different ages were spread randomly across the sequencing lanes. Two additional independent replicas of 1 million unique cDNA reads from the same blood draw were analyzed for two donors (one aged 18 to 30 and one aged 80 or older).

Study-wide conclusions, independent of this receptor: There was a strong correlation between observed TCR beta diversity and the percentage of naive T cells measured by flow cytometry. Conclusive comparison of naive and antigen-experienced compartments was prevented by the profiling of bulk unsorted PBMCs. Total diversity estimates from one million sequenced T cells were considered lower bounds and underestimates. The long-lived group showed more naive CD4+ T cells, fewer expanded clones and increased TCR diversity than the aged group, suggesting age selection. Observed TCR beta diversity per million T cells fell roughly linearly with age, and a significant reduction was already apparent by age around 44. The CMV infection status of donors was not known, potentially confounding age-related changes in expanded clonotypes.

The library was produced with 5' RACE. The sequencer listed for this sample is Illumina HiSeq 2500. A second PCR of 7 to 11 cycles was performed with a sample-barcoded 5' primer and a J-beta primer mix. A unique molecular identifier was introduced onto each TCR beta cDNA molecule by a template-switch 5' adaptor carrying 12 random nucleotides. Each sample yielded at least 3 million CDR3-containing paired-end reads. First-strand cDNA was synthesized from all RNA with the Mint cDNA synthesis kit, primed by a TRBC-specific oligonucleotide. After uracil-DNA glycosylase treatment, a first 18-cycle PCR used universal primers M1SS and BC2_uni_R on all cDNA. In the paper's pipeline: For normalization, 1 million high-quality reads were randomly selected from each sample, with every read carrying a distinct molecular identifier. Instead of being binned into consensus sequences, reads that shared molecular identifiers were thrown out. MiTCR, with a Q25 quality threshold and the strictest error-elimination algorithm, was used for CDR3 identification, clonotype clustering and error correction. A nonparametric unseen species model with Euler transformation was used to estimate a lower bound on total TCR beta diversity. TCRdb took the public reads, trimmed them with fastp at Q25, ran MiXCR for clone calling and kept in-frame beta chains. Each record represents a unique CDR3 protein, reported with the most common genes and DNA among its rows. None of the V and J calls come from the authors' own analysis; TCRdb made them. For this sample the table gives about 1 million distinct CDR3 sequences, of which 45% were detected only once. The ten largest clones capture approximately 17% of the sample.

Details on this clonotype: The antigen it recognizes is unknown. Base qualities were left out, and no much larger clone turns up one base away.

The donors were about 40 Caucasian individuals from Russia, aged roughly 6 to 90 years, who were systemically healthy. About 10 milliliters of peripheral blood were collected from each donor into EDTA-treated Vacutainer tubes. PBMCs were isolated by Ficoll-Paque density-gradient centrifugation, with at least 6 million obtained per sample. Trizol reagent was used to extract total RNA from PBMCs, with at least 6 micrograms per sample. For every donor, an aliquot of PBMCs went through flow cytometry to measure the percentages of naive CD45RAhigh/CD27high T cells. Including the terminal cysteine and phenylalanine, the CDR3 comprises 13 residues. This entry keeps only the CDR3 DNA: 39 bases, framed from base 1. In the germline V gene (reference sequence), CDR1 corresponds to DFQATT and CDR2 to SNEGSKA. Trimming at the junction amounts to 7 bases on V and 0 bases on J, and the germline ends lie 10 bases apart.

This sequence was found in an older woman in good health. The rearranged segments are TRBV20-1 and TRBJ2-4; TRBD1 is a weak D gene call, 5 bases matching. The material sequenced was blood. The DNA is TGCAGTGTAGTGGGGCGAGCCAAAAACATTCAGTACTTC. Protein translation: CSVVGRAKNIQYF.